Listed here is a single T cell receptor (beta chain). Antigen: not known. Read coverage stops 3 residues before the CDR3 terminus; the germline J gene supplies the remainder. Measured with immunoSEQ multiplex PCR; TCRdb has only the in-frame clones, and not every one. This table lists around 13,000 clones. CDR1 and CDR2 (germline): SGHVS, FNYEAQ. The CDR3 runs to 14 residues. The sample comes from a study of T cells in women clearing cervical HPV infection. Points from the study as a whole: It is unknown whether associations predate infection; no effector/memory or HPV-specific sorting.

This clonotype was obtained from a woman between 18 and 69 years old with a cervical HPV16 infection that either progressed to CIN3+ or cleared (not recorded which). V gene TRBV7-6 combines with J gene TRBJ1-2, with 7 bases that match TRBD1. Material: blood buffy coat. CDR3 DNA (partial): TGTGCCAGCAGCTTACAGGGGGGATGGAATGAC. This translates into CASSLQGGWND. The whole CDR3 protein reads CASSLQGGWNDYTF.